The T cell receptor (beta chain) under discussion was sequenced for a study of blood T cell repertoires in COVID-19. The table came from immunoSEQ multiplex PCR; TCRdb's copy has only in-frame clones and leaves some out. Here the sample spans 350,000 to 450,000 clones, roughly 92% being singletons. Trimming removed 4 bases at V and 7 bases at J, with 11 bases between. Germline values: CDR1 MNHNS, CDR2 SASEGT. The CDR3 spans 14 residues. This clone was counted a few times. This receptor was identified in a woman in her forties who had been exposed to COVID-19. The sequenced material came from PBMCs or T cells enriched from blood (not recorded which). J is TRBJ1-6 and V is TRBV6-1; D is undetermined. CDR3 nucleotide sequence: TGTGCCAGCAGTGGAGCAGGCGGGAATTCACCCCTCCACTTT. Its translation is CASSGAGGNSPLHF.